The present TCR beta chain was sequenced within a study of blood T cell repertoires in COVID-19. Study-wide background: Sites across the United States, Italy and Spain contributed samples from acute and convalescent COVID-19. PBMCs, B-cell-depleted T cells, or T cells were the source of the cDNA or gDNA that made up the material.

CDR1 is SGHRS and CDR2 is YFSETQ in the germline V gene. Trimming pared 0 bases from V and 3 bases from J, leaving 10 bases between. The CDR3 extends over 15 amino acids. Per the original data handling: Reference gene primer amplification yielded estimated nucleated cell counts. Some clones are missing from TCRdb's copy, which holds only in-frame ones; the method was immunoSEQ multiplex PCR. The V and J calls and the clone size are those of that table, but D and trimming were determined from the DNA. The data contain over 35,000 clones, 75% to 90% of them singletons. Sequencing was performed on peripheral blood. The chain is built from TRBV5-1 and TRBJ1-5; no clear D. The receptor was derived from a man in his forties or fifties with acute or convalescent COVID-19. The CDR3 sequence: CASSLEAGSNQPQHF. CDR3 coding DNA: TGCGCCAGCAGCTTGGAGGCGGGATCCAATCAGCCCCAGCATTTT.